Listed below are T cell receptor beta chains from one sample, sequenced in a study of a mutant IDH1 vaccine in newly diagnosed glioma. These receptors' targets are unknown. Using immunoSEQ multiplex PCR, the repertoire was profiled, and TCRdb retains in-frame clones only, with some absent. The sample lists some 37,000 clones; approximately 80% were seen once. Source: PBMCs, taken from a glioma patient whose treatment included an IDH1 peptide vaccine. All receptors derive from a man between 40 and 49 years old with glioma. Each CDR3 is given with its conserved first and last residue. D genes are given only for firm matches. Size values are once, few and many counts, or a class for expanded clones, and some rows have none.

V,size,J,length,D,DNA,CDR3
TRBV2,.,TRBJ1-2,11,.,TGTGCCAGCAGTGAAGTGCTTGGCTACACCTTC,CASSEVLGYTF
TRBV7-2,.,TRBJ1-1,14,TRBD1,TGTGCCAGCAGCTTAGTCGCAGGGGGCCCTGAAGCTTTCTTT,CASSLVAGGPEAFF
TRBV27,few,TRBJ1-2,12,.,TGTGCCAGCAGTTTGCAGGGCTATGGCTACACCTTC,CASSLQGYGYTF
TRBV9,few,TRBJ1-4,13,.,TGTGCCAGCAGCGTAGGGGTCGGTGAAAAACTGTTTTTT,CASSVGVGEKLFF
TRBV2,.,TRBJ1-5,15,.,TGTGCCAGCAGCGCGCGCGACCACCCCAATCAGCCCCAGCATTTT,CASSARDHPNQPQHF
TRBV10-1,.,TRBJ1-1,14,.,TGCGCCAGCAGTGATGGGGGCTCGAACACTGAAGCTTTCTTT,CASSDGGSNTEAFF
TRBV5-4,once,TRBJ2-2,15,.,TGTGCCAGCAGCTTGGGGACAGTAGGGACCGGGGAGCTGTTTTTT,CASSLGTVGTGELFF
TRBV6-5,.,TRBJ2-7,15,TRBD1,TGTGCCAGCAGGCTTTTCGGGACAGGGGCCTACGAGCAGTACTTC,CASRLFGTGAYEQYF
TRBV5-6,.,TRBJ2-7,14,.,TGTGCCAGCAGCTTGAAAGGGGGCTCCTACGAGCAGTACTTC,CASSLKGGSYEQYF
TRBV11-2,.,TRBJ2-5,13,TRBD2,TGTGCCAGCAGGTCACTAGCGCGAGAGACCCAGTACTTC,CASRSLARETQYF
TRBV14,few,TRBJ1-2,14,TRBD1,TGTGCCAGCAGCCGATCCACAGGGGCTGGGGGCTACACCTTC,CASSRSTGAGGYTF